The present T cell receptor beta chain was sequenced within a study of PD-1 blockade in classical Hodgkin lymphoma. General study results and limits: Only CD4+ TCR diversity, not CD8+, had risen significantly by C4D1.

Worth noting for this clone: Its antigen is as yet unknown.

Noted time point: cycle 4 day 1 (C4D1), after less than seven weeks of nivolumab. Following autologous stem cell transplantation, relapse occurred in every patient, and exposure to brentuximab vedotin varied. After thawing, PBMCs were subjected to magnetic negative selection to isolate CD8+ T cells. The repertoire was sequenced with immunoSEQ multiplex PCR; TCRdb's copy has only in-frame clones and lacks some. The sample consists of 9,500 to 10,000 clones, over 65% of them appearing once. The V segment lost 5 bases and the J segment 2 bases; nucleotides outside the gene matches: 6. Germline CDR1 is MNHEY and CDR2 is SMNVEV (reference sequence). CDR3 size: 16 residues.

The sample here was CD8+ T cells from blood, taken before the fourth cycle of nivolumab. The gene calls are TRBV27 and TRBJ2-3, with 11 bases matching TRBD2. The receptor's source is a human donor with classical Hodgkin lymphoma. The CDR3 is CASSPLAGVATDTQYF. The CDR3 nucleotides read TGTGCCAGCAGTCCACTAGCGGGGGTAGCCACAGATACGCAGTATTTT.